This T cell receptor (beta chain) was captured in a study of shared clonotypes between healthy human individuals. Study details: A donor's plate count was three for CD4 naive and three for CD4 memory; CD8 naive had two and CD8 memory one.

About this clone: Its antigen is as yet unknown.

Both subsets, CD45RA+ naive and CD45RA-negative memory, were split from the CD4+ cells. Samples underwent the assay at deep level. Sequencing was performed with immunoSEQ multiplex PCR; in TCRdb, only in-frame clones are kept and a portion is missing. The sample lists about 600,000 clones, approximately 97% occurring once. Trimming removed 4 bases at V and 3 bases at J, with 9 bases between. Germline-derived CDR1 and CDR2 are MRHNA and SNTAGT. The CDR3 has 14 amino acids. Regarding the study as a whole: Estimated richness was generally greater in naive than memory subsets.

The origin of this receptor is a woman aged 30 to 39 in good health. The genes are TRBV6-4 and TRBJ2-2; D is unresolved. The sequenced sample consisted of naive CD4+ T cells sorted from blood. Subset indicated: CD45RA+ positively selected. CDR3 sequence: CASSAVWDTGELFF. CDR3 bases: TGTGCCAGCAGTGCAGTTTGGGACACCGGGGAGCTGTTTTTT.